This TCR beta chain was profiled in a study of blood T cell repertoires in COVID-19. As for the study in general: Both acute and convalescent COVID-19 samples were obtained from the United States, Italy and Spain. Sources were T cells, B-cell-depleted T cells, or PBMCs; the material itself was cDNA or gDNA.

As handled by the study authors: Reference gene primers were amplified, and this amplification served to estimate nucleated cell counts. The repertoire was sequenced with immunoSEQ multiplex PCR; TCRdb's copy has only in-frame clones and lacks some. V and J calls and clone size are as listed in that table; D and trimming were resolved from the DNA. Seen here are 120,000 or so clones, 71% observed once, and the top ten hold 0.65% to 0.95%. The CDR3 runs to 14 residues. In germline, CDR1 is SGHVS, CDR2 FQNEAQ. Between the trimmed V and J ends, which lost 1 base and 7 bases, there was a span of 13 bases.

The clonotype comes from a human donor with acute or convalescent COVID-19. The donor label of this sample is uncertain. The sequenced sample consisted of peripheral blood. The chain carries TRBV7-8 and TRBJ1-2, with D possibly matching TRBD1 (6 bases). The CDR3: CASSLDRASGGYTF. The CDR3 DNA reads TGTGCCAGCAGCTTAGACAGGGCGAGCGGTGGCTACACCTTC.